The T cell receptor beta chain described here comes from a study of blood T cell repertoires in COVID-19. About the study: Whether acute or convalescent, the COVID-19 samples came from the United States, Italy and Spain.

Repertoires were generated with immunoSEQ multiplex PCR, while TCRdb's copy carries only in-frame clones and drops some. The sample yields 130,000 or so clones, about 90% seen once. This clone was counted between two and nine times. The source of this sequence is a middle-aged man with active COVID-19. The source material was peripheral blood.

In nucleotides, the CDR3 is TGTGCCAGCTCACCAGGGACAGGGGGGCCTGGGGCCAACGTCCTGACTTTC. Translating gives CASSPGTGGPGANVLTF. The chain is built from TRBV18 and TRBJ2-6, with 11 bases matching TRBD1. Germline loops: CDR1 KGHSH, CDR2 LQKENI. V lost 2 bases, J lost 2 bases, and 2 bases stayed unmatched. The CDR3 is 17 residues long.